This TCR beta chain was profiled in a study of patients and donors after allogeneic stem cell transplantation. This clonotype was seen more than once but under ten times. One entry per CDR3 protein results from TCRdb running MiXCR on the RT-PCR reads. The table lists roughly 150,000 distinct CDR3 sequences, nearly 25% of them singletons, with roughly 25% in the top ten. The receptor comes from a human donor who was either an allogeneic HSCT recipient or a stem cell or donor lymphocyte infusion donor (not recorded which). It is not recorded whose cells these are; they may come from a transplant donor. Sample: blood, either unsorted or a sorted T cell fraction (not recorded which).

The CDR3 here is CASSSDRAPTEAFF. The DNA of the CDR3 is TGTGCCAGCAGCTCGGACAGGGCCCCTACTGAAGCTTTCTTT. The rearrangement links TRBV5-6 to TRBJ1-1; 8 bases match TRBD1. J gave up 5 bases and V 3 bases, and 6 bases lay outside the gene matches. Germline CDR1 SGHDT, CDR2 YYEEEE. There are 14 residues in the CDR3.